This T cell receptor (beta chain) was found in a study of identical twins. TCRdb re-called the 5' RACE reads with MiXCR, one entry per CDR3 protein. In the table there are roughly 690,000 distinct CDR3 sequences, less than 25% of which are singletons. There were only healthy Caucasians among the donors. This clonotype was seen many times. These data also formed part of another study, on T cells expressing NK-cell markers. As that report states: All TCR beta repertoires analysed originated from sorted CD3+CD56+NKG2C+, CD3+CD56+NKG2C- and CD3+CD56-NKG2C+ T cells. Seven of eight sequenced donors tested HCMV-seropositive; one tested seronegative.

Sequencing used PBMCs. This clonotype was obtained from a woman aged 18-30 years in good health.

The CDR3 protein is CASRMNNEQFF. DNA of the CDR3: TGTGCCAGCAGGATGAACAATGAGCAGTTCTTC. The chain has TRBV2 and TRBJ2-1; no reliable D call. Trimming removed 6 bases at V and 5 bases at J, with 5 bases between. The CDR3 is 11 residues long. Per the germline V gene, CDR1 is SNHLY and CDR2 is FYNNEI.